The source of this TCR beta chain is a study of cytomegalovirus exposure and HLA in healthy donors. Looking at the study overall: The Caucasian-associated ancestry cluster contained more than 75% of the 398 genotyped donors.

CDR1 is LGHNA, CDR2 YSLEER, per germline. Trimming removed 0 bases from V and 4 bases from J; junction bases left unmatched: 2. The CDR3 has 15 residues. This clone came up once. Its antigen is not identified. This CDR3 is also generated by other DNA sequences in the sample. Primers included in the PCR were 60 Vbeta and 13 Jbeta primers. Libraries were prepared by immunoSEQ multiplex PCR; TCRdb keeps only in-frame clonotypes and omits some of them. Of about 190,000 clones listed, about four fifths are singletons. Overall study findings and caveats: The classifier, whose performance was assessed in both the original and validation cohorts, reportedly diagnosed cytomegalovirus status with high specificity and sensitivity. What a later analysis reportedly showed was that an Asian-associated ancestry cluster had fewer N-insertions than the approximately 720-donor mean. The study recorded fewer than 200 TCR beta chains that were cytomegalovirus-associated.

This sequence originates from a woman aged 50 to 65 in good health and CMV-seronegative. V usage is TRBV4-3 and J usage is TRBJ2-1; TRBD1 agrees at 8 bases. Sequenced: PBMCs. For the CDR3, the DNA is TGCGCCAGCAGCCAAGAAGGACAGGGTTACAATGAGCAGTTCTTC. Translating it yields CASSQEGQGYNEQFF.